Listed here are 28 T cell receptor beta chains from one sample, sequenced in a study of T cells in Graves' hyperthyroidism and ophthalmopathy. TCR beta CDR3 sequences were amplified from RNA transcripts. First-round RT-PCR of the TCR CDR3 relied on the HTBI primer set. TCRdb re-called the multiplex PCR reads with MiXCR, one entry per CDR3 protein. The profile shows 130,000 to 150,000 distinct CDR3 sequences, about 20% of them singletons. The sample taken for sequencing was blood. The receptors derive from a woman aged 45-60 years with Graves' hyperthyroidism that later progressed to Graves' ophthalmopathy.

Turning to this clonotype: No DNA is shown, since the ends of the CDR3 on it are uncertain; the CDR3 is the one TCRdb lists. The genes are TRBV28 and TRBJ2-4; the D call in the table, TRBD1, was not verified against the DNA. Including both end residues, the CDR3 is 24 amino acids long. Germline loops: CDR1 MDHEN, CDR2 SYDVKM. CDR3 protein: CASRKTGSGYGYTFGSGAKNIQYF.

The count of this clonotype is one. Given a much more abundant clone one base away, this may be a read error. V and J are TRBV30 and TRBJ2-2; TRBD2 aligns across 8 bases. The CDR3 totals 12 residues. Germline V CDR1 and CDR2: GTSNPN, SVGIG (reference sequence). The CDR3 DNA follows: TGTGCCTGGAGTCAACTTAGCGGGGAGCTGCTTTTT. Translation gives CAWSQLSGELLF.

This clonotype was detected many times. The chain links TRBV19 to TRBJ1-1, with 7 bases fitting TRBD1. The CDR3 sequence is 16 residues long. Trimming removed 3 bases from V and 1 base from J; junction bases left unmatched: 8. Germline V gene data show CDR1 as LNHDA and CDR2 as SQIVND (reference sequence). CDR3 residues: CASSMRQGIGNTEAFF. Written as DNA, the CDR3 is TGTGCCAGTAGTATGAGACAGGGTATTGGGAACACTGAAGCTTTCTTT. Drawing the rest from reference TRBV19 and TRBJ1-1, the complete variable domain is DGGITQSPKYLFRKEGQNVTLSCEQNLNHDAMYWYRQDPGQGLRLIYYSQIVNDFQKGDIAEGYSVSREKKESFPLTVTSAQKNPTAFYLCASSMRQGIGNTEAFFGQGTRLTVV.

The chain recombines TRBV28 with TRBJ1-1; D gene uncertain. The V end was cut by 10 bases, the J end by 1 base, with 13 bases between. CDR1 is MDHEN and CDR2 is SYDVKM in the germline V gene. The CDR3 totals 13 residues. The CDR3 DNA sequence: TGTGCCATTGGGCCGCGGCAGAACACTGAAGCTTTCTTT. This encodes CAIGPRQNTEAFF.

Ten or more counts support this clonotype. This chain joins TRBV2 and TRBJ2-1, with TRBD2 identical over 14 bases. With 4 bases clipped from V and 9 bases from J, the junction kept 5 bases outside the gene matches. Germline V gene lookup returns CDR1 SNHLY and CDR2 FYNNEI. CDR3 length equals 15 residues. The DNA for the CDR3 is TGTGCCAGCAGTGGCCGGGGACTAGCGGGAGTTGAGCAGTTCTTC. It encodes CASSGRGLAGVEQFF.

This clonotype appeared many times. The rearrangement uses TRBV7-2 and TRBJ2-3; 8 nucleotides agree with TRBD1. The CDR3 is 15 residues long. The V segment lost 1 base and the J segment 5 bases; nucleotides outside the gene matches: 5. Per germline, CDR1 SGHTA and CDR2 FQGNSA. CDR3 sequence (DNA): TGTGCCAGCAGCTTAGTCAGGGGGCCTGGAGATACGCAGTATTTT. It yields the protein CASSLVRGPGDTQYF.

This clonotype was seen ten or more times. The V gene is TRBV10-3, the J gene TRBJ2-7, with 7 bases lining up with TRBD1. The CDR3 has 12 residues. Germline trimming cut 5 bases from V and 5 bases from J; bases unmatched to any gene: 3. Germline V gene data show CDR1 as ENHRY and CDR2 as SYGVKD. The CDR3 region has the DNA TGTGCCATCAGTTACAGGGGAGACGAGCAGTACTTC. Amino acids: CAISYRGDEQYF.

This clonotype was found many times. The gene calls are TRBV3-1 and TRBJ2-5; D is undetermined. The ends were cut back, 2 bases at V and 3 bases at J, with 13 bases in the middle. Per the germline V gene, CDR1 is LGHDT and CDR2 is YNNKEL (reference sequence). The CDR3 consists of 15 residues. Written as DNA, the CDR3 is TGTGCCAGCAGCCAAAATCCCACCGGTAAAGAGACCCAGTACTTC. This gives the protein CASSQNPTGKETQYF.

Written as DNA, the CDR3 is TGTGCCACCAGTGTGCGAGACATTCAGTACTTC. Encoded protein: CATSVRDIQYF. The V gene is TRBV24-1, the J gene TRBJ2-4; D remains unclear. Trimming removed 5 bases from V and 8 bases from J, with 6 bases in between. The CDR3 runs 11 residues. CDR1 and CDR2 (germline): KGHDR, SFDVKD.

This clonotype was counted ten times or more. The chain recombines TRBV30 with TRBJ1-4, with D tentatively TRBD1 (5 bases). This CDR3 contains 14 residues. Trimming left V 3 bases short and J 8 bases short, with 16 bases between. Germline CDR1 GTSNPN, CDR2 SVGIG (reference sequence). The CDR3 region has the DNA TGTGCCTGGAGGGACACCGGGCGGAGGGAAAAACTGTTTTTT. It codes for CAWRDTGRREKLFF.

The CDR3 bases are TGTGCCAGTAGTAAAAAGGGACAGGGGCCTCTTAATGAGCAGTTCTTC. Amino acids: CASSKKGQGPLNEQFF. This sequence joins TRBV19 and TRBJ2-1; TRBD1 agrees at 10 bases. After removal of 4 bases from V and 7 bases from J, the junction contained 10 bases not matched to a gene. The CDR3 runs to 16 residues. Germline CDR1 reads LNHDA; CDR2 reads SQIVND (reference sequence).

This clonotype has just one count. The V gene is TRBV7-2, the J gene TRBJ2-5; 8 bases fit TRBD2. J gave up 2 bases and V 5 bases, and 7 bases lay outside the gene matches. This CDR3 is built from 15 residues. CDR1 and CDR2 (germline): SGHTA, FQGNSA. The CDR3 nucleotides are TGTGCCAGCAGCAGATCGGGACTAGGACAAGAGACCCAGTACTTC. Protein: CASSRSGLGQETQYF.

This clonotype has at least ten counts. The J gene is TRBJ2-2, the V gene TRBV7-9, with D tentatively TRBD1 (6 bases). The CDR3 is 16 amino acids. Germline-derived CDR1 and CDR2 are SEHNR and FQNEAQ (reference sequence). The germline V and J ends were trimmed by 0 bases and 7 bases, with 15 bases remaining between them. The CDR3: CASSLAVGQLGGELFF. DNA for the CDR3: TGTGCCAGCAGCTTAGCAGTTGGACAGCTCGGCGGGGAGCTGTTTTTT. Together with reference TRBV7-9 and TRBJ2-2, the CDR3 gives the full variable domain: DTGVSQNPRHKITKRGQNVTFRCDPISEHNRLYWYRQTLGQGPEFLTYFQNEAQLEKSRLLSDRFSAERPKGSFSTLEIQRTEQGDSAMYLCASSLAVGQLGGELFFGEGSRLTVL.

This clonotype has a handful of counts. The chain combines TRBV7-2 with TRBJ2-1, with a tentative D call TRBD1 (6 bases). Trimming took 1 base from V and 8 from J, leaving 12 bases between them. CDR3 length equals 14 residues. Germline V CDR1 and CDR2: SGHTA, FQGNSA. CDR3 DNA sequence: TGTGCCAGCAGCTTAGACCAGGGGAGCGATGAGCAGTTCTTC. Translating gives CASSLDQGSDEQFF.

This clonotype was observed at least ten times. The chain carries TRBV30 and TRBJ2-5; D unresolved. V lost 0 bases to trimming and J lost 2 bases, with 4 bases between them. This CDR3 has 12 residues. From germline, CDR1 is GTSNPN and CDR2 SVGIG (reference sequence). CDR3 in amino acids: CAWSVLQETQYF. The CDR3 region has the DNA TGTGCCTGGAGTGTACTTCAAGAGACCCAGTACTTC.

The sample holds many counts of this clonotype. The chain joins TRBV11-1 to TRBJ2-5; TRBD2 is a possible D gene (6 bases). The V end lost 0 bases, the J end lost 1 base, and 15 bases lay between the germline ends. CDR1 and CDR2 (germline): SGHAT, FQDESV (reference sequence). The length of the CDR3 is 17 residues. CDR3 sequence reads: CASSLANGGDGQETQYF. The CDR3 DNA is TGTGCCAGCAGCTTAGCCAATGGAGGGGACGGCCAAGAGACCCAGTACTTC.

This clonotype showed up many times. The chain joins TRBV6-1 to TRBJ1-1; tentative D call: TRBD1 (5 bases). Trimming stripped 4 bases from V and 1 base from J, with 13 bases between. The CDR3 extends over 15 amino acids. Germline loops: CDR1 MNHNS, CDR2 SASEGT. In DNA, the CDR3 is TGTGCCAGCAGTGCCCAGAGGACAACGAACACTGAAGCTTTCTTT. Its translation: CASSAQRTTNTEAFF.

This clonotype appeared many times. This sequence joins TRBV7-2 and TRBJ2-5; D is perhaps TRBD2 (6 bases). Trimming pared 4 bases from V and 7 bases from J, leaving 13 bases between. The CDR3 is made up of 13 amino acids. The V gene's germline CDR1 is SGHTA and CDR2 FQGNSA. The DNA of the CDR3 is TGTGCCAGCAGCTCCCCCCCCGGGGGGACCCAGTACTTC. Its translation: CASSSPPGGTQYF.

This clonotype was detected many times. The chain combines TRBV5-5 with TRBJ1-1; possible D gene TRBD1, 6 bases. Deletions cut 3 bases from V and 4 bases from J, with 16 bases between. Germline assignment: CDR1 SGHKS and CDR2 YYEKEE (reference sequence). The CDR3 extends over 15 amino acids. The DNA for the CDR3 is TGTGCCAGCAGCTCTTCATCTACAGGGAGCACTGAAGCTTTCTTT. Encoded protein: CASSSSSTGSTEAFF.

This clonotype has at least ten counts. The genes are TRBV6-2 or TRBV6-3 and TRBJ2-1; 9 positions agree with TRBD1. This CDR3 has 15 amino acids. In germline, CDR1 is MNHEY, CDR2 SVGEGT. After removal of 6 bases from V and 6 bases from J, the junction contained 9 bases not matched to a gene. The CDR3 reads CASSSGQGNVNEQFF. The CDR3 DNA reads TGTGCCAGCAGCTCCGGACAGGGGAACGTCAATGAGCAGTTCTTC.

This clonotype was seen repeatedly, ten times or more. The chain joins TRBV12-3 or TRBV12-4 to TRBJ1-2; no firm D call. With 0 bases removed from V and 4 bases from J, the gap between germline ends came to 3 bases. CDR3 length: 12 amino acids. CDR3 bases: TGTGCCAGCAGTTTAGCAGCCTATGGCTACACCTTC. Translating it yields CASSLAAYGYTF.

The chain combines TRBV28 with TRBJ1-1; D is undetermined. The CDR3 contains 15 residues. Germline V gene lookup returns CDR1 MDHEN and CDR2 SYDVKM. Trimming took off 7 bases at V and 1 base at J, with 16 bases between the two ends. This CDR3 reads CASKSPERRNTEAFF. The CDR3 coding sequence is TGTGCCAGCAAATCGCCGGAGCGAAGGAACACTGAAGCTTTCTTT.

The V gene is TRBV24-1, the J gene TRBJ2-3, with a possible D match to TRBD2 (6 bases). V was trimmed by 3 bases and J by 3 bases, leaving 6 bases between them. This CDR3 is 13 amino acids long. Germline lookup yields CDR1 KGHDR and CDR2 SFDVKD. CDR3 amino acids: CATSDRGTDTQYF. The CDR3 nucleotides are TGTGCCACCAGTGATCGGGGGACAGATACGCAGTATTTT.

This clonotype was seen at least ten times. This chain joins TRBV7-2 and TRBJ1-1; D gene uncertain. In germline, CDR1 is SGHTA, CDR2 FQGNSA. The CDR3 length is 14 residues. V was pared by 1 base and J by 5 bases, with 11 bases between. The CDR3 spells CASSLVQRGTEAFF. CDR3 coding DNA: TGTGCCAGCAGCTTAGTACAGCGGGGTACTGAAGCTTTCTTT.

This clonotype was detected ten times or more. The CDR3 DNA reads as TGTGCCAGCAAGCAGGGGGGTTGGGTGAACACTGAAGCTTTCTTT. Its translation: CASKQGGWVNTEAFF. The rearrangement links TRBV28 to TRBJ1-1, with 7 bases aligning to TRBD1. Trimming cost V 7 bases and J 0 bases; bases outside gene matches: 8. CDR1 and CDR2 from the germline V gene are MDHEN and SYDVKM. CDR3 size: 15 residues. The variable domain in full, completed from reference TRBV28 and TRBJ1-1, reads DVKVTQSSRYLVKRTGEKVFLECVQDMDHENMFWYRQDPGLGLRLIYFSYDVKMKEKGDIPEGYSVSREKKERFSLILESASTNQTSMYLCASKQGGWVNTEAFFGQGTRLTVV.

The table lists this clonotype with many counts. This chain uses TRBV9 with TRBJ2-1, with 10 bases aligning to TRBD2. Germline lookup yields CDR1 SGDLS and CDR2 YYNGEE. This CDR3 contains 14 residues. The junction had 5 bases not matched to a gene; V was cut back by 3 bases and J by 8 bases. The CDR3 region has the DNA TGTGCCAGCAGCGCTAGCGGGAGTAAGGATGAGCAGTTCTTC. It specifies CASSASGSKDEQFF.

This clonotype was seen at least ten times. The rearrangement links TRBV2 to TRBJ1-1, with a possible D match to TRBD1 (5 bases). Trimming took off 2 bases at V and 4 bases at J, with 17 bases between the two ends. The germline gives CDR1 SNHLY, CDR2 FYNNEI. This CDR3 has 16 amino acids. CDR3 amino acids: CASSEFEGRGGTEAFF. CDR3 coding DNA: TGTGCCAGCAGTGAATTTGAGGGGCGCGGGGGCACTGAAGCTTTCTTT.

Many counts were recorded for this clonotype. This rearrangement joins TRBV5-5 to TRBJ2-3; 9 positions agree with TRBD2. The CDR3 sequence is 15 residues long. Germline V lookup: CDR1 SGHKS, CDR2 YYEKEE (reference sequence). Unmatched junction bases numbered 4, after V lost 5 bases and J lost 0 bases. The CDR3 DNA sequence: TGTGCCAGCAGGAGGACTAGCGTTAGCACAGATACGCAGTATTTT. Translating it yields CASRRTSVSTDTQYF.